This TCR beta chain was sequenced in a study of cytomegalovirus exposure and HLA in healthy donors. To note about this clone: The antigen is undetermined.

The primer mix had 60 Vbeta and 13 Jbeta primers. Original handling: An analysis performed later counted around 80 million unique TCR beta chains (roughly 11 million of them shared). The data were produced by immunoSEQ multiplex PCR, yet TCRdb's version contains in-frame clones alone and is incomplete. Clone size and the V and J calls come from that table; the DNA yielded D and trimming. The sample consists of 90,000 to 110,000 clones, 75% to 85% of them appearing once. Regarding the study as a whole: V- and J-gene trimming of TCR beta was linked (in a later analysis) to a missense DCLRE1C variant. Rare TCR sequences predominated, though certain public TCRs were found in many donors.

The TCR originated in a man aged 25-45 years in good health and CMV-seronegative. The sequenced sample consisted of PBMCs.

The CDR3 protein is CAWGSPRAGENSPLHF. CDR3 coding DNA: TGTGCCTGGGGGTCCCCGAGGGCGGGGGAAAATTCACCCCTCCACTTT. The chain carries TRBV30 and TRBJ1-6, with a weak D call TRBD1 (5 bases). CDR3 length equals 16 residues. V was cut by 5 bases and J by 7 bases, with 21 bases left in between. From germline, CDR1 is GTSNPN and CDR2 SVGIG (reference sequence). Full variable domain (rest looked up from reference TRBV30 and TRBJ1-6): SQTIHQWPATLVQPVGSPLSLECTVEGTSNPNLYWYRQAAGRGLQLLFYSVGIGQISSEVPQNLSASRPQDRQFILSSKKLLLSDSGFYLCAWGSPRAGENSPLHFGNGTRLTVT.